The 15 T cell receptor beta chains listed next were all sequenced from one sample in a study of T cell changes during pregnancy in multiple sclerosis. Produced via immunoSEQ multiplex PCR; TCRdb's table is partial and in-frame only. The sample consists of 39,000 or so clones, around 90% of them appearing once. The source was CD4+ T cells from peripheral blood mononuclear cells, collected after pregnancy. The receptor set was obtained from a female donor in good health, enrolled as a control in a pregnancy study.

This clone was picked up a small number of times. J is TRBJ1-2 and V is TRBV11-2, with a possible D match to TRBD1 (5 bases). V was shortened by 4 bases and J by 4 bases, with 22 bases between the two germline ends. The CDR3 runs 17 residues. The V gene's germline CDR1 is SGHAT and CDR2 FQNNGV. The CDR3 protein is CASSSSSTADPRYGYTF. The CDR3 bases are TGTGCCAGCAGCTCCTCCTCGACAGCCGACCCCCGCTATGGCTACACCTTC.

The V call is TRBV5-8, the J call TRBJ1-6; D remains ambiguous. The V gene's germline CDR1 is SGHTS and CDR2 YDEGEE. Trimming removed 0 bases at V and 3 bases at J, with 13 bases between. The CDR3 has 17 amino acids. The chain's CDR3 is CASSLAGLGDYNSPLHF. DNA for the CDR3: TGTGCCAGCAGCTTGGCCGGGTTGGGTGACTATAATTCACCCCTCCACTTT.

This clone was observed a single time. The gene calls are TRBV6-5 and TRBJ1-1, with a tentative D call TRBD1 (6 bases). V was trimmed by 5 bases and J by 6 bases, leaving 19 bases between them. In germline, CDR1 is MNHEY, CDR2 SVGAGI. This CDR3 contains 15 residues. The CDR3: CASSQTRGGRAEAFF. The CDR3 DNA follows: TGTGCCAGCAGTCAAACGAGGGGGGGTCGGGCTGAAGCTTTCTTT.

This chain connects TRBV9 to TRBJ1-1; possible D gene TRBD1, 5 bases. From germline, CDR1 is SGDLS and CDR2 YYNGEE. CDR3 length: 14 amino acids. Between the trimmed V and J ends, which lost 2 bases and 1 base, there was a span of 9 bases. CDR3 residues: CASSVGRENTEAFF. In DNA, the CDR3 is TGTGCCAGCAGCGTGGGCAGGGAGAACACTGAAGCTTTCTTT. The whole variable domain, filled in from reference TRBV9 and TRBJ1-1, reads DSGVTQTPKHLITATGQRVTLRCSPRSGDLSVYWYQQSLDQGLQFLIQYYNGEERAKGNILERFSAQQFPDLHSELNLSSLELGDSALYFCASSVGRENTEAFFGQGTRLTVV.

The table lists this clone with a count of one. This chain connects TRBV10-3 to TRBJ2-1, with 8 bases lining up with TRBD2. The CDR3 consists of 17 residues. Trimming at V came to 0 bases and at J to 3 bases, leaving 7 bases not matched to a gene. Germline V lookup: CDR1 ENHRY, CDR2 SYGVKD. The CDR3 nucleotides read TGTGCCATCAGTGAGTCGTCTAACGGGAGGGGCTACAATGAGCAGTTCTTC. It yields the protein CAISESSNGRGYNEQFF.

This clone was picked up one time. The chain couples TRBV12-5 to TRBJ2-5, with a tentative D call TRBD1 (5 bases). CDR3 length: 13 residues. Trimming removed 2 bases at V and 3 bases at J, with 7 bases between. The V gene's germline CDR1 is LGHNT and CDR2 FRNRAP. The CDR3 DNA sequence: TGTGCTAGTGGTTTGACAGGCGAAGAGACCCAGTACTTC. Amino acid sequence: CASGLTGEETQYF.

The rearrangement uses TRBV28 and TRBJ2-7; the match to TRBD1 covers 9 bases. The trim removed 5 bases at V and 2 bases at J, leaving 7 bases unmatched. The CDR3 runs to 15 residues. Germline V gene data show CDR1 as MDHEN and CDR2 as SYDVKM. The DNA of the CDR3 is TGTGCCAGCAGTCCGACAGGGGGGCGTACCTACGAGCAGTACTTC. It translates to CASSPTGGRTYEQYF. Looking up the rest from reference TRBV28 and TRBJ2-7 gives the full variable domain: DVKVTQSSRYLVKRTGEKVFLECVQDMDHENMFWYRQDPGLGLRLIYFSYDVKMKEKGDIPEGYSVSREKKERFSLILESASTNQTSMYLCASSPTGGRTYEQYFGPGTRLTVT.

This chain joins TRBV7-9 and TRBJ2-7; TRBD2 might be the D (5 bases). The CDR3 is made up of 12 amino acids. Trimming took off 5 bases at V and 3 bases at J, with 8 bases between the two ends. Germline assignment: CDR1 SEHNR and CDR2 FQNEAQ (reference sequence). As DNA, the CDR3 is TGTGCCAGCAGCGAGGGATTCTACGAGCAGTACTTC. Its translation: CASSEGFYEQYF.

The chain couples TRBV2 to TRBJ2-7, with D unresolved. From germline, CDR1 is SNHLY and CDR2 FYNNEI. V lost 8 bases to trimming and J lost 0 bases, with 14 bases between them. The CDR3 extends over 14 amino acids. The chain's CDR3 is CASERGRLSYEQYF. CDR3 DNA: TGTGCCAGCGAGAGAGGAAGGCTCTCCTACGAGCAGTACTTC.

The J gene is TRBJ1-2, the V gene TRBV7-2; a weak D match, TRBD1 (5 bases). The V end lost 1 base, the J end lost 8 bases, and 11 bases lay between the germline ends. Germline lookup yields CDR1 SGHTA and CDR2 FQGNSA. CDR3 length: 13 residues. CDR3 protein: CASSLVVGVGYTF. The CDR3 DNA reads TGTGCCAGCAGCTTAGTCGTAGGGGTCGGCTACACCTTC.

The genes are TRBV6-1 and TRBJ2-3; 10 bases are shared with TRBD2. V lost 1 base and J lost 4; bases outside the gene matches: 11. This CDR3 is 18 amino acids long. The germline CDR1 and CDR2 sequences are MNHNS and SASEGT. The CDR3 DNA reads TGTGCCAGCAGTGAAGTGCACACAGCGGGGGGGCTTGCAGATACGCAGTATTTT. As protein: CASSEVHTAGGLADTQYF.

The table lists this clone with a count of one. Different DNA sequences within this sample yield the same CDR3. This chain connects TRBV5-6 to TRBJ2-2; 8 bases fit TRBD1. Germline V gene lookup returns CDR1 SGHDT and CDR2 YYEEEE. CDR3 length: 14 residues. The DNA for the CDR3 is TGTGCTAGCTATGGACAGGGTAACACCGGGGAGCTGTTTTTT. Protein sequence: CASYGQGNTGELFF.

This chain joins TRBV7-9 and TRBJ2-1; the D gene is possibly TRBD2 (6 bases). The length of the CDR3 is 13 residues. The germline V gene has CDR1 SEHNR and CDR2 FQNEAQ (reference sequence). The V end lost 5 bases, the J end lost 10 bases, and 15 bases lay between the germline ends. The CDR3 DNA reads as TGTGCCAGCAGCGCCAGACTAGAGATGGAGCAGTTCTTC. It codes for CASSARLEMEQFF.

The CDR3 DNA sequence: TGTGCCAGCAGTGTTATGGAGACCCAGTACTTC. Translation: CASSVMETQYF. The chain joins TRBV2 to TRBJ2-5; D is undetermined. Trimming shortened V by 4 bases and J by 5 bases, and 5 bases separated the two germline ends. CDR1 is SNHLY, CDR2 FYNNEI, per germline. CDR3 length: 11 residues.

The chain employs TRBV29-1 and TRBJ1-1, with 7 bases fitting TRBD1. The CDR3 has 13 residues. V trimming: 6 bases; J trimming: 2 bases; junction bases outside the gene matches: 6. Germline V CDR1 and CDR2: SQVTM, ANQGSEA. As DNA, the CDR3 is TGCAGCGTCAGGACAGGCACCAACACTGAAGCTTTCTTT. Protein product: CSVRTGTNTEAFF. Complete variable domain (other parts from reference TRBV29-1 and TRBJ1-1): SAVISQKPSRDICQRGTSLTIQCQVDSQVTMMFWYRQQPGQSLTLIATANQGSEATYESGFVIDKFPISRPNLTFSTLTVSNMSPEDSSIYLCSVRTGTNTEAFFGQGTRLTVV.